The 27 T cell receptor beta chains below come from one sample, sequenced in a study of blood T cell repertoires in COVID-19. Libraries were prepared by immunoSEQ multiplex PCR; TCRdb keeps only in-frame clonotypes and omits some of them. This table has about 130,000 clones, about 85% appearing once. The material sequenced was peripheral blood. The receptors derive from a woman aged 70 to 79 with COVID-19, enrolled during active disease.

The chain uses TRBV12-3 or TRBV12-4 and TRBJ1-2, with 7 bases identical to TRBD1. The CDR3 consists of 11 residues. The V segment lost 11 bases and the J segment 7 bases; nucleotides outside the gene matches: 7. The CDR3 loop is CAYRGPSGYTF. CDR3 coding DNA: TGTGCCTACAGGGGTCCGTCTGGCTACACCTTC.

The V gene is TRBV5-8, the J gene TRBJ2-1, with 8 bases fitting TRBD2. CDR3 size: 16 residues. CDR1 is SGHTS and CDR2 is YDEGEE in the germline V gene. Losses at the gene ends were 4 bases for V and 2 bases for J; bases not matched to a gene: 8. This CDR3 reads CASSPLAGRTYNEQFF. DNA of the CDR3: TGTGCCAGCAGCCCATTAGCGGGGCGTACCTACAATGAGCAGTTCTTC.

The genes are TRBV3-1 (or the pseudogene TRBV3-2) and TRBJ1-1, with D possibly TRBD1 on 6 matching bases. The germline gives CDR1 LGHDT, CDR2 YNNKEL (reference sequence). The CDR3 is 14 residues long. V shed 8 bases and J shed 7 bases, with 20 bases lying between them. CDR3 in DNA: TGTGCCAGCCGACCAGTTCCAGGGGACGGTGAAGCTTTCTTT. Encoded protein: CASRPVPGDGEAFF.

The chain joins TRBV7-8 to TRBJ2-5, with 13 bases matching TRBD2. Trimming removed 5 bases from V and 1 base from J; junction bases left unmatched: 4. This CDR3 is built from 16 residues. CDR1 and CDR2 from the germline V gene are SGHVS and FQNEAQ. The CDR3 loop is CASSLTSGGTQETQYF. The DNA of the CDR3 is TGTGCCAGCAGCCTGACTAGCGGGGGGACCCAAGAGACCCAGTACTTC. The full variable domain, rest sourced from reference TRBV7-8 and TRBJ2-5, is GAGVSQSPRYKVAKRGQDVALRCDPISGHVSLFWYQQALGQGPEFLTYFQNEAQLDKSGLPSDRFFAERPEGSVSTLKIQRTQQEDSAVYLCASSLTSGGTQETQYFGPGTRLLVL.

This clone was recorded a few times. V gene TRBV5-6 combines with J gene TRBJ2-2; 8 bases map to TRBD2. Germline loops: CDR1 SGHDT, CDR2 YYEEEE. The CDR3 runs to 18 residues. V trimming: 4 bases; J trimming: 1 base; junction bases outside the gene matches: 12. CDR3 amino acids: CASSPPVAGRWNTGELFF. CDR3 DNA: TGTGCCAGCAGCCCCCCCGTAGCGGGGAGATGGAACACCGGGGAGCTGTTTTTT.

This chain uses TRBV15 with TRBJ1-1; perhaps TRBD1 as D (5 bases). Germline V lookup: CDR1 LNHNV, CDR2 YYDKDF (reference sequence). The CDR3 is 12 residues long. Trimming removed 3 bases at V and 8 bases at J, with 10 bases between. CDR3 protein: CATSRPQGEAFF. The DNA for the CDR3 is TGTGCCACCAGCAGGCCCCAGGGAGAAGCTTTCTTT.

CDR3 loop: CAISEITGGSPDTQYF. In DNA, the CDR3 is TGTGCCATCAGTGAGATTACAGGGGGAAGCCCAGATACGCAGTATTTT. This rearrangement joins TRBV10-3 to TRBJ2-3; 8 nucleotides align to TRBD1. CDR3 length equals 16 residues. V lost 2 bases and J lost 4; bases outside the gene matches: 8. Germline CDR1 is ENHRY and CDR2 is SYGVKD.

V usage is TRBV5-8 and J usage is TRBJ2-3; D perhaps matches TRBD2 (6 bases). V lost 4 bases to trimming and J lost 4 bases, with 16 bases between them. Germline V gene lookup returns CDR1 SGHTS and CDR2 YDEGEE. The CDR3 extends over 15 amino acids. CDR3 sequence (DNA): TGTGCCAGCAGCCGGGACTGGGGAAAGGCAGATACGCAGTATTTT. Translating gives CASSRDWGKADTQYF. The full variable domain, with the rest looked up from reference TRBV5-8 and TRBJ2-3, is EAGVTQSPTHLIKTRGQQATLRCSPISGHTSVYWYQQALGLGLQFLLWYDEGEERNRGNFPPRFSGRQFPNYSSELNVNALELEDSALYLCASSRDWGKADTQYFGPGTRLTVL.

The genes are TRBV9 and TRBJ2-7; TRBD2 might be the D (5 bases). Trimming took 0 bases from V and 0 from J, leaving 10 bases between them. Germline-derived CDR1 and CDR2 are SGDLS and YYNGEE. The CDR3 has 15 amino acids. The CDR3 sequence: CASSVAPLASYEQYF. The CDR3, as DNA: TGTGCCAGCAGCGTAGCTCCCCTAGCCTCCTACGAGCAGTACTTC.

V gene TRBV4-1 combines with J gene TRBJ1-2; D perhaps matches TRBD1 (5 bases). CDR1 is MGHRA and CDR2 is YSYEKL in the germline V gene. Trimming took off 4 bases at V and 4 bases at J, with 13 bases between the two ends. The CDR3 covers 14 residues. The CDR3 here is CASSLLEGPYGYTF. CDR3 DNA sequence: TGCGCCAGCAGCCTCCTGGAGGGGCCCTATGGCTACACCTTC.

The J gene is TRBJ1-5, the V gene TRBV6-6; a weak D match, TRBD1 (5 bases). This CDR3 spans 15 amino acids. The V gene lost 0 bases and the J gene lost 5 bases, with 11 bases spanning the gap. Germline-derived CDR1 and CDR2 are MNHNY and SVGAGI (reference sequence). DNA for the CDR3: TGTGCCAGCAGTTACTCGATCGGGGGATATCAGCCCCAGCATTTT. Encoded protein: CASSYSIGGYQPQHF.

The V and J genes are TRBV2 and TRBJ1-1, with a possible D match to TRBD1 (5 bases). CDR3 length equals 14 residues. The V gene lost 5 bases and the J gene lost 3 bases, with 13 bases spanning the gap. Germline V gene sequence: CDR1 SNHLY, CDR2 FYNNEI. DNA for the CDR3: TGTGCCAGCAGTCTCAGGGTGATCGACACTGAAGCTTTCTTT. It is translated as CASSLRVIDTEAFF.

The gene calls are TRBV30 and TRBJ2-7, with D perhaps matching TRBD1 (5 bases). The ends were cut back, 2 bases at V and 0 bases at J, with 23 bases in the middle. Germline CDR1 GTSNPN, CDR2 SVGIG (reference sequence). The CDR3 is 18 residues long. The CDR3: CAWSMLVRGGRVSYEQYF. The CDR3 DNA reads TGTGCCTGGAGTATGCTAGTAAGAGGTGGCAGGGTCTCCTACGAGCAGTACTTC. The full variable domain, in which reference TRBV30 and TRBJ2-7 provide the parts outside the CDR3, is SQTIHQWPATLVQPVGSPLSLECTVEGTSNPNLYWYRQAAGRGLQLLFYSVGIGQISSEVPQNLSASRPQDRQFILSSKKLLLSDSGFYLCAWSMLVRGGRVSYEQYFGPGTRLTVT.

The rearrangement links TRBV2 to TRBJ2-7; TRBD2 might be the D (6 bases). Deletions cut 6 bases from V and 3 bases from J, with 15 bases between. Germline V gives CDR1 SNHLY, CDR2 FYNNEI. The CDR3 has 14 residues. CDR3 protein: CASSPGTFSYEQYF. In nucleotides, the CDR3 is TGTGCCAGCAGCCCTGGGACTTTTAGCTACGAGCAGTACTTC.

V gene TRBV6-6 combines with J gene TRBJ2-5; tentatively, D is TRBD2 (6 bases). CDR3 length: 15 amino acids. V dropped 7 bases and J dropped 8 bases, with 23 bases sitting between them. CDR1 and CDR2 (germline): MNHNY, SVGAGI (reference sequence). In DNA, the CDR3 is TGTGCCAGCACACCTAGGACCGGGGGTAGGAAAACCCAGTACTTC. Its translation: CASTPRTGGRKTQYF.

V usage is TRBV25-1 and J usage is TRBJ1-5; D is unresolved. The CDR3 totals 17 residues. Germline V CDR1 and CDR2: MGHDK, SYGVNS. V dropped 9 bases and J dropped 2 bases, with 23 bases sitting between them. The CDR3 loop is CARLVRYPHAGNQPQHF. The DNA of the CDR3 is TGTGCCAGGCTGGTTAGGTACCCTCATGCGGGCAATCAGCCCCAGCATTTT.

The chain combines TRBV9 with TRBJ1-1; D is undetermined. Germline CDR1 reads SGDLS; CDR2 reads YYNGEE. The V end was cut by 0 bases, the J end by 2 bases, with 5 bases between. The CDR3 runs 13 residues. Here the CDR3 reads CASSVASNTEAFF. CDR3 nucleotide sequence: TGTGCCAGCAGCGTAGCCAGTAACACTGAAGCTTTCTTT.

V is TRBV6-5 and J is TRBJ1-1; D not resolved. Germline assignment: CDR1 MNHEY and CDR2 SVGAGI. The V and J ends lost 2 bases and 5 bases respectively, with 15 bases between them. The CDR3 consists of 15 residues. CDR3 nucleotides: TGTGCCAGCAGTTACCGCCGCGGGGAGAGGACTGAAGCTTTCTTT. Residues: CASSYRRGERTEAFF.

The chain employs TRBV24-1 and TRBJ2-3; 10 bases are shared with TRBD2. Per germline, CDR1 KGHDR and CDR2 SFDVKD. The V and J ends lost 6 bases and 2 bases, in that order; junction bases with no gene match: 7. This CDR3 region has 16 residues. Here the CDR3 reads CATSRGSGGYTDTQYF. CDR3 bases: TGTGCCACCAGTCGAGGTAGCGGGGGGTACACAGATACGCAGTATTTT.

V and J are TRBV18 and TRBJ2-1; 8 bases are shared with TRBD1. The J segment lost 3 bases and the V segment lost 6 bases, leaving 7 bases of the junction unmatched. From germline, CDR1 is KGHSH and CDR2 LQKENI. The length of the CDR3 is 15 residues. CDR3 sequence: CASSYSGTGYNEQFF. The CDR3 DNA follows: TGTGCCAGCTCGTACTCCGGGACAGGCTACAATGAGCAGTTCTTC.

The V call is TRBV29-1, the J call TRBJ2-5, with D possibly TRBD1 on 6 matching bases. V was cut by 5 bases and J by 1 base, with 26 bases left in between. CDR3 length equals 18 residues. Germline V gene lookup returns CDR1 SQVTM and CDR2 ANQGSEA. CDR3 nucleotide sequence: TGCAGCGTTACTGGGGGCCTGTTGACGGCCGTTTCCCAAGAGACCCAGTACTTC. Its protein product is CSVTGGLLTAVSQETQYF.

This clone was observed a handful of times. This chain joins TRBV6-5 and TRBJ1-3, with 10 positions matching TRBD1. J lost 5 bases, V lost 4 bases, and 5 bases had no gene match. Germline CDR1 is MNHEY and CDR2 is SVGAGI. CDR3 length equals 15 residues. Written as DNA, the CDR3 is TGTGCCAGCAGTTCCGACAGGGGGCAAAGAAACACCATATATTTT. Translated, it gives CASSSDRGQRNTIYF.

The rearrangement joins TRBV5-1 to TRBJ2-7, with 9 bases aligning to TRBD2. The V gene's germline CDR1 is SGHRS and CDR2 YFSETQ. The V gene end was trimmed by 2 bases and the J gene end by 5 bases; junction bases not matched to a gene: 8. CDR3 length equals 15 residues. This CDR3 reads CASSFGTSRANEQYF. As DNA, the CDR3 is TGCGCCAGCAGCTTCGGGACTAGCCGGGCGAACGAGCAGTACTTC. The full variable domain, in which reference TRBV5-1 and TRBJ2-7 provide the parts outside the CDR3, is KAGVTQTPRYLIKTRGQQVTLSCSPISGHRSVSWYQQTPGQGLQFLFEYFSETQRNKGNFPGRFSGRQFSNSRSEMNVSTLELGDSALYLCASSFGTSRANEQYFGPGTRLTVT.

V gene TRBV7-3 combines with J gene TRBJ2-7; the D gene is possibly TRBD1 (5 bases). From germline, CDR1 is SGHTA and CDR2 FQGTGA. The V end lost 2 bases, the J end lost 2 bases, and 7 bases lay between the germline ends. The CDR3 extends over 13 amino acids. The CDR3 spells CASSLGQPYEQYF. CDR3 sequence (DNA): TGTGCCAGCAGCTTAGGACAACCCTACGAGCAGTACTTC. Together with reference TRBV7-3 and TRBJ2-7, the CDR3 gives the full variable domain: GAGVSQTPSNKVTEKGKYVELRCDPISGHTALYWYRQSLGQGPEFLIYFQGTGAADDSGLPNDRFFAVRPEGSVSTLKIQRTERGDSAVYLCASSLGQPYEQYFGPGTRLTVT.

V gene TRBV7-9 combines with J gene TRBJ2-5; D unresolved. CDR3 size: 15 residues. Looked up from germline, CDR1 is SEHNR and CDR2 is FQNEAQ (reference sequence). V was pared by 1 base and J by 4 bases, with 13 bases between. The CDR3 DNA reads TGTGCCAGCAGCTTAGGCTCAGCCGGCGGAGAGACCCAGTACTTC. The encoded protein is CASSLGSAGGETQYF.

This clone was observed a single time. The chain recombines TRBV5-1 with TRBJ1-1; TRBD1 is a possible D gene (5 bases). Between the trimmed V and J ends, which lost 4 bases and 1 base, there was a span of 11 bases. The CDR3 is 14 residues long. Germline CDR1 SGHRS, CDR2 YFSETQ. The CDR3 nucleotides are TGCGCCAGCAGCCGCAGTGGGGCGAACACTGAAGCTTTCTTT. It translates to CASSRSGANTEAFF.

This rearrangement joins TRBV5-5 to TRBJ1-5; tentative D call: TRBD1 (5 bases). V was cut by 1 base and J by 1 base, with 6 bases left in between. The V gene's germline CDR1 is SGHKS and CDR2 YYEKEE (reference sequence). This CDR3 region has 14 residues. DNA of the CDR3: TGTGCCAGCAGCTTGAGGGGAAGCAATCAGCCCCAGCATTTT. Translated: CASSLRGSNQPQHF.